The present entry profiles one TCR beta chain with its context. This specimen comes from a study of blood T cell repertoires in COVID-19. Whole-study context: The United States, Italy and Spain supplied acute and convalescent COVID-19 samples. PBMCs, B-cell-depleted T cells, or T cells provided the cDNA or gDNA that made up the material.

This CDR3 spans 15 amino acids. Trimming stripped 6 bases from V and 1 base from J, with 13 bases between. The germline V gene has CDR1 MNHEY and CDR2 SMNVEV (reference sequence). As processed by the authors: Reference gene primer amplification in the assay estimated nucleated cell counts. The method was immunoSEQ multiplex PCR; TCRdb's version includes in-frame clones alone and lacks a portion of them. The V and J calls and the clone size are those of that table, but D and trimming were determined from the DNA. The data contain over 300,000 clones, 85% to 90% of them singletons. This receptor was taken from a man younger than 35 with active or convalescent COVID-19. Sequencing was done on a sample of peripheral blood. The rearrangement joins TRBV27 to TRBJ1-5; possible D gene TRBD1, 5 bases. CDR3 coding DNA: TGTGCCAGCAGACCGGGGGGGGTAAGCAATCAGCCCCAGCATTTT. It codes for CASRPGGVSNQPQHF.